This note documents a single TCR beta chain sequence. Antigen specificity is unknown. The data originate from a study of OX40 agonist ivuxolimab in advanced cancers. At the level of the study: Patients were dosed intravenously with ivuxolimab at 0.01 to 10 mg/kg every 2 weeks.

Enrollment shut out patients with autoimmune disease history or systemic immunosuppression. Overall study findings and caveats: Among expanded peripheral T cells, antigen specificity went undetermined. Expanded clones tended on average to be more numerous among CD8+ T cells than CD4+.

The CDR3 runs to 16 residues. The V gene lost 0 bases and the J gene lost 5 bases, with 18 bases spanning the gap. CDR1 is SGHNT and CDR2 is YYREEE in the germline V gene (reference sequence). Libraries were prepared by immunoSEQ multiplex PCR; TCRdb keeps only in-frame clonotypes and omits some of them. This table holds approximately 76,000 clones, about 93% found once. Source: CD4+ or CD8+ T cells sorted from blood, taken in a trial of the OX40 agonist ivuxolimab. V is TRBV5-4 and J is TRBJ2-7; a possible D gene is TRBD2 (6 bases). This receptor was obtained from an adult with an advanced solid tumor such as melanoma, head and neck, liver or kidney cancer. CDR3 nucleotides: TGTGCCAGCAGCTTGGAAGTGGAAGGGAGGTCCCACGAGCAGTACTTC. Protein sequence: CASSLEVEGRSHEQYF. Based on the CDR3 plus reference TRBV5-4 and TRBJ2-7, the full variable domain is ETGVTQSPTHLIKTRGQQVTLRCSSQSGHNTVSWYQQALGQGPQFIFQYYREEENGRGNFPPRFSGLQFPNYSSELNVNALELDDSALYLCASSLEVEGRSHEQYFGPGTRLTVT.